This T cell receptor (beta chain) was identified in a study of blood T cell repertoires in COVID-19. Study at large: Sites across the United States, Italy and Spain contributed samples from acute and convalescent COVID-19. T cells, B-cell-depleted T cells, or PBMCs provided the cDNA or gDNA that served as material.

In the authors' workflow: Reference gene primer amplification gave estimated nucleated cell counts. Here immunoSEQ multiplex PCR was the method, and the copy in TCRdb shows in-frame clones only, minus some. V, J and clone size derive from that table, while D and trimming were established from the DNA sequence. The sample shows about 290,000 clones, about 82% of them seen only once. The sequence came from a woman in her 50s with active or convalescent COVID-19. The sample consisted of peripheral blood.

The CDR3 DNA is TGCGCCAGCAGCCAAGATCTTATCCGGACTACCGTCGGAGAGACCCAGTACTTC. It translates to CASSQDLIRTTVGETQYF. The chain links TRBV4-1 to TRBJ2-5; weak D call: TRBD2 (6 bases). Per the germline V gene, CDR1 is MGHRA and CDR2 is YSYEKL. V was cut by 0 bases and J by 4 bases, with 21 bases left in between. The CDR3 is 18 amino acids.